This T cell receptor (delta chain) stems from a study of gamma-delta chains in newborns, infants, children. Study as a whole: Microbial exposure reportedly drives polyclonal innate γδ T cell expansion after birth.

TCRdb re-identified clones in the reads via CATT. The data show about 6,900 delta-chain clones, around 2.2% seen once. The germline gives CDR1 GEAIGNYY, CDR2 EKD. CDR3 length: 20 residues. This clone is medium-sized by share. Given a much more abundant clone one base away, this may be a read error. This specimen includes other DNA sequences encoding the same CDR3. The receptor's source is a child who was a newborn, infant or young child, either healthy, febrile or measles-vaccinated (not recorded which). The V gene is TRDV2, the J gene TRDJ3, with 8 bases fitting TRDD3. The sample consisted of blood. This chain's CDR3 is CACDTGGLGASSWDTRQMFF. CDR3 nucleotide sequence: TGTGCCTGTGACACCGGAGGACTGGGGGCTAGCTCCTGGGACACCCGCCAGATGTTTTTC.